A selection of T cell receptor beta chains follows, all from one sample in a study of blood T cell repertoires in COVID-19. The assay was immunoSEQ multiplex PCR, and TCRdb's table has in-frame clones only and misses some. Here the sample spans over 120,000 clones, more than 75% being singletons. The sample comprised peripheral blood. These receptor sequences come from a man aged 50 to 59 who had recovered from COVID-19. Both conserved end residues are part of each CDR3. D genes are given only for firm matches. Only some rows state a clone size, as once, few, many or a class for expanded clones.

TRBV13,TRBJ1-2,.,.,CASSSKASGVSYGYTF,TGTGCCAGCAGCTCAAAGGCATCGGGGGTCAGCTATGGCTACACCTTC
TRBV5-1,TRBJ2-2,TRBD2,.,CASSLLTSGGNTGELFF,TGCGCCAGCAGCTTGCTCACTAGCGGGGGGAACACCGGGGAGCTGTTTTTT
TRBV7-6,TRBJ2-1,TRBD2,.,CASSLRLAGNYNEQFF,TGTGCCAGCAGCTTGCGACTAGCGGGGAACTACAATGAGCAGTTCTTC
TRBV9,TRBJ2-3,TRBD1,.,CASSVAQGALTDTQYF,TGTGCCAGCAGCGTAGCACAGGGGGCCCTCACAGATACGCAGTATTTT
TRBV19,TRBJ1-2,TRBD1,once,CASSPRQGANYGYTF,TGTGCCAGTAGTCCTCGACAGGGAGCTAACTATGGCTACACCTTC
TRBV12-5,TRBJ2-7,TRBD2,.,CASGLGTSGAYEQYF,TGTGCTAGTGGTTTGGGGACTAGCGGGGCCTACGAGCAGTACTTC
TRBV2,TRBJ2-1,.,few,CASSGRNNEQFF,TGTGCCAGCAGTGGCAGAAACAATGAGCAGTTCTTC
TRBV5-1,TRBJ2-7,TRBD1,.,CASSLDRGPSWEQYF,TGCGCCAGCAGCTTGGACAGGGGGCCCTCATGGGAGCAGTACTTC
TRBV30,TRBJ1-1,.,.,CAWRGQMNTEAFF,TGTGCCTGGAGAGGACAGATGAACACTGAAGCTTTCTTT
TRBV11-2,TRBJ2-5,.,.,CASSLDRETQYF,TGTGCCAGCAGCTTAGATCGTGAGACCCAGTACTTC
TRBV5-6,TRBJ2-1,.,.,CASIFKRGGGLYNEQFF,TGTGCCAGCATATTCAAGAGAGGCGGGGGCTTATACAATGAGCAGTTCTTC
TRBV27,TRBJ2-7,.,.,CASKRGGQSTNYEQYF,TGTGCCAGCAAAAGGGGTGGACAGAGCACTAACTACGAGCAGTACTTC
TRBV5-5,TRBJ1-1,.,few,CASSFPTRNTEAFF,TGTGCCAGCAGCTTCCCGACAAGAAACACTGAAGCTTTCTTT
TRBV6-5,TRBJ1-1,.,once,CASSLQEHTEAFF,TGTGCCAGCAGTTTACAGGAGCACACTGAAGCTTTCTTT
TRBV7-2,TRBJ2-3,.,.,CASSSRLGGGTDTQYF,TGTGCCAGCAGCTCCCGACTAGGGGGGGGCACAGATACGCAGTATTTT
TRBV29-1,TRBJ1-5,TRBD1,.,CSVTWTGMNQPQHF,TGCAGCGTGACTTGGACAGGGATGAATCAGCCCCAGCATTTT
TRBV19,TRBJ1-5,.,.,CASTPVSGGDQPQHF,TGTGCCAGTACTCCGGTGTCGGGGGGCGATCAGCCCCAGCATTTT
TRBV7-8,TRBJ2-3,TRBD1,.,CASSLVWTGGSGAADTQYF,TGTGCCAGCAGCTTAGTTTGGACAGGGGGGTCTGGAGCGGCAGATACGCAGTATTTT
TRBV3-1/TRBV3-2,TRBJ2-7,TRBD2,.,CASSQEGSGGPHQGEQYF,TGTGCCAGCAGCCAAGAAGGTAGCGGGGGGCCCCACCAAGGGGAGCAGTACTTC
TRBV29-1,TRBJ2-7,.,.,CSVEAPDRFGEQYF,TGCAGCGTCGAAGCCCCGGACAGATTCGGGGAGCAGTACTTC
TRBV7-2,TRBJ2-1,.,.,CASSISRVSYNEQFF,TGTGCCAGCAGCATCAGCAGGGTTTCCTACAATGAGCAGTTCTTC
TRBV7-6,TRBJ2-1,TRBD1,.,CASSLGTGDSYNEQFF,TGTGCCAGCAGCTTAGGGACAGGGGACTCCTACAATGAGCAGTTCTTC
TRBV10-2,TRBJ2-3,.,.,CASGLGTQYF,TGCGCCAGCGGACTCGGTACGCAGTATTTT
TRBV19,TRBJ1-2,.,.,CASSIGGSLGYGYTF,TGTGCCAGTAGTATAGGCGGCAGCTTGGGCTATGGCTACACCTTC
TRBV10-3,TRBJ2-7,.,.,CAISESRDYEQYF,TGTGCCATCAGTGAGTCTAGAGACTACGAGCAGTACTTC
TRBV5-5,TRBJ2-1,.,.,CASSRLSDEQFF,TGTGCCAGCAGCCGCCTTAGCGATGAGCAGTTCTTC
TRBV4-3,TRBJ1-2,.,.,CASSQDPWGANYGYTF,TGCGCCAGCAGCCAAGATCCTTGGGGGGCTAACTATGGCTACACCTTC
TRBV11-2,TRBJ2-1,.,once,CASSYAGAPYNEQFF,TGTGCCAGCAGTTACGCGGGGGCCCCCTACAATGAGCAGTTCTTC
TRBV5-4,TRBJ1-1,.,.,CASSLGAGSTEAFF,TGTGCCAGCAGCCTGGGGGCAGGGTCCACTGAAGCTTTCTTT
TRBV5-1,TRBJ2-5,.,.,CASSLDGQLTETQYF,TGCGCCAGCAGCTTGGACGGACAACTGACGGAGACCCAGTACTTC
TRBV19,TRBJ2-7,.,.,CASSIPSATSSYEQYF,TGTGCCAGTAGTATACCCTCTGCGACAAGCTCCTACGAGCAGTACTTC
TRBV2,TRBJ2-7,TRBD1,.,CASSDRGLEQYF,TGTGCCAGCAGTGACAGGGGGCTCGAGCAGTACTTC
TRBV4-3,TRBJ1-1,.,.,CASSQQGLGNTEAFF,TGCGCCAGCAGCCAACAGGGACTGGGGAACACTGAAGCTTTCTTT
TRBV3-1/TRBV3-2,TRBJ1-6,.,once,CASSPDGSYNSPLHF,TGTGCCAGCAGCCCGGACGGGAGCTATAATTCACCCCTCCACTTT
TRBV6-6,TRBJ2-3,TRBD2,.,CASSYSSGDADTQYF,TGTGCCAGCAGTTACTCTAGCGGGGACGCGGATACGCAGTATTTT
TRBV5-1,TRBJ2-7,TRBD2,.,CASSLVLAGGPVGEQYF,TGCGCCAGCAGCTTGGTACTAGCGGGGGGGCCGGTGGGCGAGCAGTACTTC
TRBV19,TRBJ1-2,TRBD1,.,CASTRGRDYGYTF,TGTGCCAGTACCAGGGGGCGGGACTATGGCTACACCTTC
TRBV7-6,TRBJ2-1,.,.,CASSLGAGTYNEQFF,TGTGCCAGCAGCTTAGGGGCGGGAACCTACAATGAGCAGTTCTTC
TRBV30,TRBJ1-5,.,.,CAWSVQSNQPQHF,TGTGCCTGGAGTGTACAATCCAATCAGCCCCAGCATTTT
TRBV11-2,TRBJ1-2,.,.,CASSLPRGGALGYTF,TGTGCCAGCAGCTTACCCCGAGGGGGGGCCCTTGGCTACACCTTC
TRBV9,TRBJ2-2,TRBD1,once,CASSVVPGQGLTGELFF,TGTGCCAGCAGCGTAGTCCCGGGACAGGGTTTGACCGGGGAGCTGTTTTTT
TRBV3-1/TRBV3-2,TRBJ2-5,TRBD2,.,CASKRTSGEETQYF,TGTGCCAGCAAGAGGACTAGCGGGGAGGAGACCCAGTACTTC
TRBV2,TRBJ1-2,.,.,CASSGGRDSYGYTF,TGTGCCAGCAGCGGGGGGAGGGACTCCTATGGCTACACCTTC
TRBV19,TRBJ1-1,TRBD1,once,CASSITGGSTEAFF,TGTGCCAGTAGTATTACAGGGGGCAGTACTGAAGCTTTCTTT
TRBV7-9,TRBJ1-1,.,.,CASMLGGVATEAFF,TGTGCCAGCATGCTGGGAGGGGTAGCCACTGAAGCTTTCTTT
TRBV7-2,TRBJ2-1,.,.,CASSLARGAYNEQFF,TGTGCCAGCAGCTTAGCCAGGGGGGCCTACAATGAGCAGTTCTTC
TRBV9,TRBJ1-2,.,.,CASSVVPANYGYTF,TGTGCCAGCAGCGTAGTTCCAGCTAACTATGGCTACACCTTC
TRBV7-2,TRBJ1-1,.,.,CASSFVDRNTEAFF,TGTGCCAGCAGCTTTGTGGACAGGAACACTGAAGCTTTCTTT